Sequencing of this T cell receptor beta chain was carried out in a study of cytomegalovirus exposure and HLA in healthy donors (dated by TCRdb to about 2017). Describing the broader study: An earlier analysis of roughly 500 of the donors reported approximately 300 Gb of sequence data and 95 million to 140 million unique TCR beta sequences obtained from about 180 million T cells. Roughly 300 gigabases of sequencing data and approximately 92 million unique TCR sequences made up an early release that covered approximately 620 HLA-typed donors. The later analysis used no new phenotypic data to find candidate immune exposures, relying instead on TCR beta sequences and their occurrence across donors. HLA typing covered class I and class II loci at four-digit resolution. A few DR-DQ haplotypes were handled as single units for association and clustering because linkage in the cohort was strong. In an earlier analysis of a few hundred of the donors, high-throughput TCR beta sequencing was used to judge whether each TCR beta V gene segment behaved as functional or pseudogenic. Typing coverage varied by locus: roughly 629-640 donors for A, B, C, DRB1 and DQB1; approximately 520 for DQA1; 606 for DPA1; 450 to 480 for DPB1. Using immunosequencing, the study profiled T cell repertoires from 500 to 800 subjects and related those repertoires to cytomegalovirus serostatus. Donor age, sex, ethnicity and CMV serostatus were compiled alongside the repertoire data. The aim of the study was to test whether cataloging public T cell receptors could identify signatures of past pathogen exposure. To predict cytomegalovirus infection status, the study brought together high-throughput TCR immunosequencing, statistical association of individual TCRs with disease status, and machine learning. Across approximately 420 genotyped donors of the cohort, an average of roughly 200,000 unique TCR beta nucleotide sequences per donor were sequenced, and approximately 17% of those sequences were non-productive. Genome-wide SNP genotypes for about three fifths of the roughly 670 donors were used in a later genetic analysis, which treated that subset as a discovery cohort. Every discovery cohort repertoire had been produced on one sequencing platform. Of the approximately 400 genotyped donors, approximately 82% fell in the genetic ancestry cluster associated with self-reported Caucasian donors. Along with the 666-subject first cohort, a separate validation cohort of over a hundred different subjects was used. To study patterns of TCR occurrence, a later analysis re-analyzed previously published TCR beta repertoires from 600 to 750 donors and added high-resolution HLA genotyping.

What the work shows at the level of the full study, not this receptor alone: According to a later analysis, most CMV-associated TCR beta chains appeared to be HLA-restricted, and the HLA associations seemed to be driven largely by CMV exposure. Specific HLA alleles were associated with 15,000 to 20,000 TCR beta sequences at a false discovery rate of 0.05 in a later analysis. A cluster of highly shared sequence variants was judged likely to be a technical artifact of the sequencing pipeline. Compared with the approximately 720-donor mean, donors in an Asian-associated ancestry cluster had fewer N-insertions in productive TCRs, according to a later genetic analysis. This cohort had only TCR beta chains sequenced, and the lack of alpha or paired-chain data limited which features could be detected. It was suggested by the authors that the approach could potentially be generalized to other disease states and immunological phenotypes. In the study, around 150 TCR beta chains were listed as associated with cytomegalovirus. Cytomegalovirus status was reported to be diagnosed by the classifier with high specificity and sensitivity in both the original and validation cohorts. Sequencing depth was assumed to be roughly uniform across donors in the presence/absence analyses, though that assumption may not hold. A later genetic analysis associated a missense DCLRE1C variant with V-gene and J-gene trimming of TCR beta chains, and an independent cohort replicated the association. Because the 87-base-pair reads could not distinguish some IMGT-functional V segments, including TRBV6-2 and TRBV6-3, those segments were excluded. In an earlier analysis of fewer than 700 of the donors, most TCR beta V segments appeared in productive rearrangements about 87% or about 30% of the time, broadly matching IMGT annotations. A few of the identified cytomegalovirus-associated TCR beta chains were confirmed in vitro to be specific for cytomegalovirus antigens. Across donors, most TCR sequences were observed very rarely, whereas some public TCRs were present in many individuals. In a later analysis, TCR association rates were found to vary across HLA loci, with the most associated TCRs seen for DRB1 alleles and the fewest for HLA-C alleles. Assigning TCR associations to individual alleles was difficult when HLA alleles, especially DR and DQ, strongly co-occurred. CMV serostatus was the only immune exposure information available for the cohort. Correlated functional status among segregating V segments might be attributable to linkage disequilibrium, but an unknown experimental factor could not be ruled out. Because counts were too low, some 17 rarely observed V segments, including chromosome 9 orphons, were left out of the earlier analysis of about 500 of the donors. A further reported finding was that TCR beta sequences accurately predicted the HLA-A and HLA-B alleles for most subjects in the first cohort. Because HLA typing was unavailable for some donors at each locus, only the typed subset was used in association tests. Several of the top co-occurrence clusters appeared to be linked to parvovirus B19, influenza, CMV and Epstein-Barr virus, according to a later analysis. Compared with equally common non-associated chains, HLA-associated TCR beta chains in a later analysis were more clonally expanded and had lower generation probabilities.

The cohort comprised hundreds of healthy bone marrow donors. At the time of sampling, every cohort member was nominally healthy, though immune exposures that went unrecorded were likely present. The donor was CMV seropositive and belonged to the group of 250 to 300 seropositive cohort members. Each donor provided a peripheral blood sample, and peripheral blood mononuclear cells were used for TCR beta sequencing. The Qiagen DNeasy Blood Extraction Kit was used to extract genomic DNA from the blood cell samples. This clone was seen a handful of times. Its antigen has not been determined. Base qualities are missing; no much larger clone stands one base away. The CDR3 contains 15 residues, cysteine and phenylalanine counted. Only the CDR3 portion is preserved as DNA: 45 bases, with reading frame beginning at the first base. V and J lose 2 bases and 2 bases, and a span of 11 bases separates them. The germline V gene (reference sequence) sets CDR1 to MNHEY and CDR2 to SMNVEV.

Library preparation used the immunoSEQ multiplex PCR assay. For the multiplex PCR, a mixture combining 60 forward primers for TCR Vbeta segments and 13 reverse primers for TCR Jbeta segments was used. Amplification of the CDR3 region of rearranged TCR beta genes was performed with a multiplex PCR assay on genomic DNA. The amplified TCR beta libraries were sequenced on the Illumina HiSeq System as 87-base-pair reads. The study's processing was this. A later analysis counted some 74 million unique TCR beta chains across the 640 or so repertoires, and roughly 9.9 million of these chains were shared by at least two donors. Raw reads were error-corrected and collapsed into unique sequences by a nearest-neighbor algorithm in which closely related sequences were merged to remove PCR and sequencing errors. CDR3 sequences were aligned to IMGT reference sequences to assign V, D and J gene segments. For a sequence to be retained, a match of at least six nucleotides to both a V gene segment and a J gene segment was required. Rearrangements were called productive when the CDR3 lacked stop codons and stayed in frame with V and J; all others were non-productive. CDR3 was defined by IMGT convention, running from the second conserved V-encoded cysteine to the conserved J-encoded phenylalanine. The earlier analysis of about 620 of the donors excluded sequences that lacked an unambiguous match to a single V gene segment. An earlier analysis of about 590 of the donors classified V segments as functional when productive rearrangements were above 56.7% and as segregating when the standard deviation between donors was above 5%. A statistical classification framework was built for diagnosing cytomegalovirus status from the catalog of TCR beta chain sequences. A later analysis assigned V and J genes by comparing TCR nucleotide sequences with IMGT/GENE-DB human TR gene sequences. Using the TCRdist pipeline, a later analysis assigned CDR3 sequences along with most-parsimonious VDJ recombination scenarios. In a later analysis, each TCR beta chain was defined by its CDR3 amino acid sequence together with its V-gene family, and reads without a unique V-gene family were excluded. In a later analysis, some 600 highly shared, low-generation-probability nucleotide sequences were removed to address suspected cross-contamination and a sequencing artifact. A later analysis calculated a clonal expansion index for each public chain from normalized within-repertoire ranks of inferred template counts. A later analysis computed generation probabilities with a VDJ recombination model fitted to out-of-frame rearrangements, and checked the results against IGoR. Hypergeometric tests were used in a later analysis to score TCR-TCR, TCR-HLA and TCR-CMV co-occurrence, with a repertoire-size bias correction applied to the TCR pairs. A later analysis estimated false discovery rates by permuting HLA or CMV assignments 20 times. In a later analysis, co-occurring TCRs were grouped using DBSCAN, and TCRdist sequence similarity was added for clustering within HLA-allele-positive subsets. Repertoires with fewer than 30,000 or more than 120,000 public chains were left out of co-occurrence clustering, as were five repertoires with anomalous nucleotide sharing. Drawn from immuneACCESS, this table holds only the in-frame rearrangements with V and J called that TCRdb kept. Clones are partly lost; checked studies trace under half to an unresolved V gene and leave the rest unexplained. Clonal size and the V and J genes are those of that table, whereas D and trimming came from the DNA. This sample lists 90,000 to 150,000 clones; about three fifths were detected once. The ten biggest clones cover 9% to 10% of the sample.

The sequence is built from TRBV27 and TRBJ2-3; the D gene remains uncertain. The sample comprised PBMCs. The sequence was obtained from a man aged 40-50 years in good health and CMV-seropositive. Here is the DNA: TGTGCCAGCAGTTTAGGCGGATACTTCACAGATACGCAGTATTTT. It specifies CASSLGGYFTDTQYF.